A single sample gave rise to the 25 T cell receptor beta chains below, sequenced in a study of early T cells in non-severe SARS-CoV-2 infection. TCRdb recomputed calls from the 5' RACE reads with MiXCR, one row per CDR3 protein. Among around 46,000 distinct CDR3 sequences listed, around a tenth were seen once. The sequencing input was whole blood. Receptor source: an adult who was a healthcare worker with PCR-confirmed SARS-CoV-2 infection or an uninfected control (not recorded which).

The sample holds many counts of this clonotype. The CDR3 sequence is CASRPEGYYNEQFF. The CDR3 nucleotides read TGTGCCAGCAGACCTGAGGGGTATTACAATGAGCAGTTCTTC. J is TRBJ2-1 and V is TRBV6-6; D may be TRBD1 or TRBD2 (5 bases each). This CDR3 region has 14 residues. The germline V and J ends were trimmed by 6 bases and 4 bases, with 13 bases remaining between them. Germline CDR1 is MNHNY and CDR2 is SVGAGI (reference sequence).

This clonotype was counted many times. This chain uses TRBV7-8 with TRBJ2-4; D may be TRBD1 (6 bases). This CDR3 region has 15 residues. Between the trimmed V and J ends, which lost 1 base and 7 bases, there was a span of 14 bases. CDR1 is SGHVS and CDR2 is FQNEAQ in the germline V gene. The DNA of the CDR3 is TGTGCCAGCAGCTTAGGTGGCCAGGGGAACAACATTCAGTACTTC. Protein: CASSLGGQGNNIQYF.

This rearrangement joins TRBV7-2 to TRBJ2-7; 8 bases are shared with TRBD2. This CDR3 is 15 amino acids long. The ends lost 4 bases at V and 3 bases at J; junction bases unmatched: 8. Germline loops: CDR1 SGHTA, CDR2 FQGNSA. The CDR3 reads CASSSRTSTVYEQYF. DNA for the CDR3: TGTGCCAGCAGCTCAAGGACTAGCACCGTCTACGAGCAGTACTTC. Supplemented by reference TRBV7-2 and TRBJ2-7, the full variable domain reads GAGVSQSPSNKVTEKGKDVELRCDPISGHTALYWYRQSLGQGLEFLIYFQGNSAPDKSGLPSDRFSAERTGGSVSTLTIQRTQQEDSAVYLCASSSRTSTVYEQYFGPGTRLTVT.

Comments on this clonotype: A much bigger clone sits one base away, suggesting this may be a read error. The chain recombines TRBV7-9 with TRBJ2-7, with no clear D. TRBJ2-1 matches the DNA end more closely, so the J call is doubtful. Germline V gene lookup returns CDR1 SEHNR and CDR2 FQNEAQ (reference sequence). This CDR3 is 14 amino acids long. Here the CDR3 DNA reads TGTGCCAGCAGCCATACAGCCCAAACCTACGAGCAGTTCTTC. Protein: CASSHTAQTYEQFF.

V usage is TRBV7-3 and J usage is TRBJ2-1; either TRBD1 or TRBD2 may fit D (5 bases each). The germline V gene encodes CDR1 SGHTA and CDR2 FQGTGA. V was trimmed by 5 bases and J by 4 bases, leaving 12 bases between them. The CDR3 extends over 14 amino acids. The CDR3 DNA reads TGTGCCAGCAGCCCATCGTGGGGGTACAATGAGCAGTTCTTC. This encodes CASSPSWGYNEQFF.

Only a few counts were recorded for this clonotype. This sequence joins TRBV6-2 or TRBV6-3 and TRBJ1-5; the D gene is possibly TRBD1 (6 bases). The CDR3 has 14 residues. V was trimmed by 0 bases and J by 6 bases, leaving 9 bases between them. Germline CDR1 is MNHEY and CDR2 is SVGEGT. CDR3 nucleotides: TGTGCCAGCAGTTACTCGCGGACAGTTCAGCCCCAGCATTTT. It specifies CASSYSRTVQPQHF.

In its sample, this clonotype was seen many times. The genes are TRBV4-2 and TRBJ2-3; D perhaps matches TRBD2 (6 bases). The CDR3 extends over 15 amino acids. The germline CDR1 and CDR2 sequences are LGHNA and YNFKEQ. Trimming took 1 base from V and 1 from J, leaving 9 bases between them. The CDR3 loop reads CASSQGSGRTDTQYF. The CDR3 DNA reads TGTGCCAGCAGCCAAGGCAGCGGGCGCACAGATACGCAGTATTTT.

This clonotype has ten or more counts. The genes are TRBV5-1 and TRBJ1-5; the match to TRBD1 covers 9 bases. This CDR3 is built from 16 residues. The germline V gene encodes CDR1 SGHRS and CDR2 YFSETQ. Trimming cost V 7 bases and J 3 bases; bases outside gene matches: 11. As DNA, the CDR3 is TGCGCCAGCCCGAGGACGACAGGGGGGATCAATCAGCCCCAGCATTTT. As protein: CASPRTTGGINQPQHF.

This clonotype was counted at least ten times. V usage is TRBV6-2 or TRBV6-3 and J usage is TRBJ2-5, with TRBD1 identical over 10 bases. The CDR3 contains 15 residues. V lost 6 bases to trimming and J lost 7 bases; unmatched junction nucleotides: 11. Per germline, CDR1 MNHEY and CDR2 SVGEGT. The CDR3 nucleotides are TGTGCCAGCAGCCCGACAGGGGGCGGAGAAGGGACCCAGTACTTC. Its protein product is CASSPTGGGEGTQYF.

The table lists this clonotype with many counts. The chain carries TRBV12-3 or TRBV12-4 and TRBJ2-5; 11 positions agree with TRBD2. V lost 5 bases to trimming and J lost 2 bases; unmatched junction nucleotides: 7. This CDR3 is 16 amino acids long. CDR3 DNA: TGTGCCAGCAGTCCTACTAGCGGGAGTGGGCAAGAGACCCAGTACTTC. Its protein is CASSPTSGSGQETQYF.

This clonotype came up many times. The rearrangement links TRBV7-9 to TRBJ2-7; a possible D gene is TRBD1 (5 bases). The germline CDR1 and CDR2 sequences are SEHNR and FQNEAQ (reference sequence). V gave up 1 base and J gave up 0 bases, with 13 bases separating them. The CDR3 is 16 residues long. The CDR3 sequence: CASSLVQGRNSYEQYF. The DNA of the CDR3 is TGTGCCAGCAGCTTAGTGCAGGGCCGCAACTCCTACGAGCAGTACTTC.

This clonotype was picked up many times. The V gene is TRBV7-2, the J gene TRBJ2-1; 10 bases line up with TRBD2. CDR1 and CDR2 from the germline V gene are SGHTA and FQGNSA. Unmatched junction bases numbered 5, after V lost 0 bases and J lost 6 bases. The CDR3 extends over 16 amino acids. In nucleotides, the CDR3 is TGTGCCAGCAGCTTAGCCCGACTAGCGGGTCTCAATGAGCAGTTCTTC. Protein sequence: CASSLARLAGLNEQFF.

This chain links TRBV30 with TRBJ2-2; TRBD1 is a possible D gene (5 bases). The CDR3 contains 11 residues. Trimming cost V 3 bases and J 7 bases, with 6 bases left between them. Germline V gives CDR1 GTSNPN, CDR2 SVGIG (reference sequence). The CDR3 DNA reads TGTGCCTGGAGACAGGTCGGGGAGCTGTTTTTT. Translated: CAWRQVGELFF.

A word on this clonotype: Being one base from a much bigger clone, this may be a read error. The V call is TRBV5-6, the J call TRBJ2-3; no reliable D call. This CDR3 spans 13 amino acids. Trimming took 2 bases from V and 0 from J, leaving 4 bases between them. Germline V gene data show CDR1 as SGHDT and CDR2 as YYEEEE. The CDR3 spells CASSFPSTDTQYF. For the CDR3, the DNA is TGTGCCAGCAGCTTCCCTAGCACAGATACGCAGTATTTT.

This clonotype was counted many times. V gene TRBV24-1 combines with J gene TRBJ2-1, with D possibly being TRBD1 or TRBD2 (5 bases each). Germline assignment: CDR1 KGHDR and CDR2 SFDVKD. This CDR3 region has 13 residues. V lost 4 bases and J lost 4, with 7 bases in between. CDR3 residues: CATSDGAYNEQFF. The CDR3 region has the DNA TGTGCCACCAGTGACGGGGCGTACAATGAGCAGTTCTTC.

The chain carries TRBV7-2 and TRBJ2-3; D gene ambiguous. Germline V gives CDR1 SGHTA, CDR2 FQGNSA. CDR3 length: 12 amino acids. The V end lost 8 bases, the J end lost 1 base, and 7 bases lay between the germline ends. The CDR3 loop is CASRARTDTQYF. The CDR3 DNA follows: TGTGCCAGCCGGGCCCGCACAGATACGCAGTATTTT.

This clonotype has more than one count but fewer than ten. The CDR3 DNA is TGTGCCAGCAGCCCGGAGGGTCTCTCTGGAAACACCATATATTTT. Translation: CASSPEGLSGNTIYF. The genes are TRBV12-3 or TRBV12-4 and TRBJ1-3; D remains ambiguous. Trimming cost V 6 bases and J 0 bases, with 12 bases left between them. This CDR3 has 15 amino acids.

There are a few counts of this clonotype. V and J are TRBV2 and TRBJ2-2, with 12 positions matching TRBD1. CDR1 SNHLY and CDR2 FYNNEI come from the germline V gene. The length of the CDR3 is 16 residues. V shed 8 bases, J shed 3 bases, and the junction held 7 bases outside the gene matches. The CDR3 nucleotides are TGTGCCAGCCGGGACAGGGGGCTCGGGGACACCGGGGAGCTGTTTTTT. Encoded protein: CASRDRGLGDTGELFF.

This clonotype showed up many times. The gene calls are TRBV6-2 or TRBV6-3 and TRBJ2-2, with TRBD2 matching over 7 bases. Germline V gene lookup returns CDR1 MNHEY and CDR2 SVGEGT. V shed 1 base and J 5 bases; nucleotides not matched to a gene: 7. The CDR3 length is 16 residues. CDR3: CASSYFRSSGTGELFF. The CDR3 nucleotides are TGTGCCAGCAGTTACTTCCGGAGTAGCGGGACCGGGGAGCTGTTTTTT.

CDR3 sequence (DNA): TGTGCCAGCAGTTTCATTGTAGCGGGAGGGAGAGTATCCGGGGAGCTGTTTTTT. This codes for CASSFIVAGGRVSGELFF. The rearrangement links TRBV12-3 or TRBV12-4 to TRBJ2-2, with 11 bases matching TRBD2. The CDR3 contains 18 residues. With V trimmed by 3 bases and J by 6 bases, 12 bases remained unmatched.

This clonotype was detected ten times or more. The chain employs TRBV29-1 and TRBJ2-1; a possible D gene is TRBD2 (6 bases). The CDR3 loop spans 12 amino acids. V lost 4 bases and J lost 8, with 12 bases in between. Per germline, CDR1 SQVTM and CDR2 ANQGSEA. CDR3 residues: CSVGRVFDEQFF. CDR3 nucleotides: TGCAGCGTTGGGAGGGTTTTCGATGAGCAGTTCTTC.

This clonotype was observed at least ten times. This chain links TRBV19 with TRBJ2-1, with unresolved D. The CDR3 totals 12 residues. Deletions cut 5 bases from V and 9 bases from J, with 11 bases between. Germline CDR1 and CDR2: LNHDA and SQIVND (reference sequence). The CDR3 loop reads CASSSGYIEQFF. DNA of the CDR3: TGTGCCAGTAGTTCGGGTTATATTGAGCAGTTCTTC.

This clonotype was counted at least ten times. CDR3 region: CASSQFVAGATNTEAFF. In DNA form, the CDR3 reads TGTGCCAGCAGCCAATTTGTGGCAGGGGCTACGAACACTGAAGCTTTCTTT. The V gene is TRBV16, the J gene TRBJ1-1, with D perhaps TRBD1 (6 bases). CDR1 KGHSY and CDR2 FQNENV come from the germline V gene. Trimming cost V 1 base and J 1 base, with 16 bases left between them. This CDR3 contains 17 residues.

The chain's CDR3 is CASSLGEGYTQYF. CDR3 nucleotide sequence: TGTGCCAGCAGCTTAGGAGAAGGATATACGCAGTATTTT. This chain links TRBV7-3 with TRBJ2-3; unclear D gene. This CDR3 has 13 residues. V lost 2 bases and J lost 7, with 10 bases in between. In germline, CDR1 is SGHTA, CDR2 FQGTGA.

The sample holds a few counts of this clonotype. The V and J genes are TRBV29-1 and TRBJ2-3; D remains unclear. Trimming cost V 7 bases and J 0 bases, with 14 bases left between them. The CDR3 totals 14 residues. Per germline, CDR1 SQVTM and CDR2 ANQGSEA. The CDR3 sequence is CSACLRSSTDTQYF. For the CDR3, the DNA is TGCAGCGCCTGTCTCAGGTCTAGCACAGATACGCAGTATTTT.